These 20 T cell receptor beta chains share one sample of origin, sequenced in a study of shared clonotypes between healthy human individuals. Naive CD8 cells comprised CD45RO-negative, CCR7-positively selected cells, excluding terminally differentiated effector memory CD45RA+ cells. Here immunoSEQ multiplex PCR was the method, and the copy in TCRdb shows in-frame clones only, minus some. The sample holds roughly 2,000,000 clones, approximately 94% seen once. Sequencing input: naive CD8+ T cells sorted from blood. The receptors shown here come from a man between 18 and 29 years old in good health.

A single count supports this clone. The rearrangement uses TRBV6-6 and TRBJ2-2, with a tentative D call TRBD1 (6 bases). V lost 5 bases, J lost 0 bases, and 10 bases lay in between. The CDR3 runs 15 residues. The germline gives CDR1 MNHNY, CDR2 SVGAGI (reference sequence). This CDR3 reads CASSADSSNTGELFF. The CDR3 nucleotides are TGTGCCAGCAGTGCGGACAGTTCGAACACCGGGGAGCTGTTTTTT.

The chain carries TRBV2 and TRBJ2-7; weak D call: TRBD2 (7 bases). Trimming removed 4 bases at V and 1 base at J, with 17 bases between. Germline CDR1 reads SNHLY; CDR2 reads FYNNEI. The CDR3 spans 16 residues. CDR3 amino acids: CASSGHPGGESYEQYF. CDR3 sequence (DNA): TGTGCCAGCAGTGGACATCCGGGGGGCGAATCCTACGAGCAGTACTTC.

The J gene is TRBJ1-5, the V gene TRBV7-8, with 7 nucleotides matching TRBD1. The germline V gene has CDR1 SGHVS and CDR2 FQNEAQ. V trimming: 1 base; J trimming: 3 bases; junction bases outside the gene matches: 6. This CDR3 region has 16 residues. The CDR3 here is CASSLETGVYNQPQHF. In DNA, the CDR3 is TGTGCCAGCAGCTTAGAAACAGGGGTATACAATCAGCCCCAGCATTTT.

V gene TRBV5-1 combines with J gene TRBJ1-6, with D unresolved. V lost 1 base and J lost 8, with 10 bases in between. This CDR3 contains 14 residues. CDR1 is SGHRS and CDR2 is YFSETQ in the germline V gene. The CDR3 loop is CASSLLTRDSPLHF. The CDR3 DNA follows: TGCGCCAGCAGCTTGTTGACTAGAGATTCACCCCTCCACTTT. Full variable domain (outside the CDR3, taken from reference TRBV5-1 and TRBJ1-6): KAGVTQTPRYLIKTRGQQVTLSCSPISGHRSVSWYQQTPGQGLQFLFEYFSETQRNKGNFPGRFSGRQFSNSRSEMNVSTLELGDSALYLCASSLLTRDSPLHFGNGTRLTVT.

The chain carries TRBV7-6 and TRBJ2-1; 8 nucleotides align to TRBD2. The CDR3 contains 16 residues. V trimming: 5 bases; J trimming: 6 bases; junction bases outside the gene matches: 12. Germline-derived CDR1 and CDR2 are SGHVS and FNYEAQ. The CDR3 here is CASSPPGLEGLNEQFF. The CDR3 DNA reads TGTGCCAGCAGCCCGCCGGGACTAGAGGGCCTCAATGAGCAGTTCTTC.

This chain links TRBV27 with TRBJ2-5; 7 bases map to TRBD1. Germline V gene data show CDR1 as MNHEY and CDR2 as SMNVEV (reference sequence). The junction had 6 bases not matched to a gene; V was cut back by 5 bases and J by 3 bases. This CDR3 is 14 amino acids long. CDR3 nucleotides: TGTGCCAGCAGTCCCGGACAGGTCGAAGAGACCCAGTACTTC. Its translation: CASSPGQVEETQYF.

V usage is TRBV7-2 and J usage is TRBJ1-5; TRBD1 is a possible D gene (6 bases). Trimming removed 2 bases from V and 0 bases from J, with 14 bases in between. Germline CDR1 is SGHTA and CDR2 is FQGNSA. CDR3 size: 17 residues. Here the CDR3 reads CASSLNSGHYSNQPQHF. In DNA, the CDR3 is TGTGCCAGCAGCTTAAATTCGGGACACTATAGCAATCAGCCCCAGCATTTT.

This clone was observed once. The rearrangement links TRBV28 to TRBJ2-7; D unclear. This CDR3 contains 14 residues. Germline loops: CDR1 MDHEN, CDR2 SYDVKM. The V gene lost 7 bases and the J gene lost 1 base, with 14 bases spanning the gap. The CDR3, as DNA: TGTGCCAGCACCGAAGTCCCGGAGTCCTACGAGCAGTACTTC. Its protein product is CASTEVPESYEQYF. The whole variable domain, filled in from reference TRBV28 and TRBJ2-7, reads DVKVTQSSRYLVKRTGEKVFLECVQDMDHENMFWYRQDPGLGLRLIYFSYDVKMKEKGDIPEGYSVSREKKERFSLILESASTNQTSMYLCASTEVPESYEQYFGPGTRLTVT.

The chain has TRBV5-5 and TRBJ2-7; no clear D gene. Germline CDR1 reads SGHKS; CDR2 reads YYEKEE (reference sequence). The CDR3 extends over 16 amino acids. The germline V and J ends were trimmed by 0 bases and 7 bases, with 20 bases remaining between them. CDR3 amino acids: CASSLAVRIGPGEQYF. The CDR3 DNA follows: TGTGCCAGCAGCTTGGCGGTTCGGATAGGGCCTGGGGAGCAGTACTTC.

Only one count was recorded for this clone. The gene calls are TRBV2 and TRBJ2-2; weak D call: TRBD2 (6 bases). The CDR3 is 18 residues long. Germline V CDR1 and CDR2: SNHLY, FYNNEI. Deletions cut 0 bases from V and 5 bases from J, with 19 bases between. The DNA of the CDR3 is TGTGCCAGCAGTGAAGCGCTTTTCGGGGCTAGCGTAACCGGGGAGCTGTTTTTT. Its protein product is CASSEALFGASVTGELFF.

The count of this clone is one. V usage is TRBV10-1 and J usage is TRBJ1-1; D gene ambiguous. The CDR3 extends over 13 amino acids. Looked up from germline, CDR1 is WNHNN and CDR2 is SYGVQD (reference sequence). Trimming cost V 7 bases and J 1 base, with 10 bases left between them. The chain's CDR3 is CASKEEENTEAFF. CDR3 bases: TGCGCCAGCAAAGAGGAAGAGAACACTGAAGCTTTCTTT.

V is TRBV27 and J is TRBJ2-7, with D unresolved. V lost 4 bases to trimming and J lost 2 bases, with 12 bases between them. CDR3 length: 14 amino acids. Germline V lookup: CDR1 MNHEY, CDR2 SMNVEV (reference sequence). This CDR3 reads CASSSYLAAYEQYF. The CDR3 DNA is TGTGCCAGCAGTTCGTACCTCGCAGCCTACGAGCAGTACTTC.

This chain uses TRBV2 with TRBJ2-5, with TRBD2 matching 7 bases. Germline lookup yields CDR1 SNHLY and CDR2 FYNNEI. Trimming cost V 10 bases and J 2 bases; bases outside gene matches: 10. The CDR3 is 14 residues long. CDR3 nucleotides: TGTGCCATCCTGGGGGGACTAACACAAGAGACCCAGTACTTC. This sequence encodes CAILGGLTQETQYF.

This clone was observed a single time. The CDR3 DNA is TGCAGCGTCCTGACACAGTCCTCCTACGAGCAGTACTTC. It translates to CSVLTQSSYEQYF. The V and J genes are TRBV29-1 and TRBJ2-7; D remains ambiguous. Germline V CDR1 and CDR2: SQVTM, ANQGSEA. Trimming took 6 bases from V and 0 from J, leaving 12 bases between them. The length of the CDR3 is 13 residues.

The chain uses TRBV5-5 and TRBJ2-1; weak D call: TRBD2 (6 bases). The CDR3 loop spans 15 amino acids. Between the trimmed V and J ends, which lost 0 bases and 4 bases, there was a span of 11 bases. Per germline, CDR1 SGHKS and CDR2 YYEKEE (reference sequence). The CDR3 loop is CASSLAGGVYNEQFF. The CDR3 DNA sequence: TGTGCCAGCAGCTTGGCGGGCGGGGTTTACAATGAGCAGTTCTTC. The full variable domain, rest sourced from reference TRBV5-5 and TRBJ2-1, is DAGVTQSPTHLIKTRGQQVTLRCSPISGHKSVSWYQQVLGQGPQFIFQYYEKEERGRGNFPDRFSARQFPNYSSELNVNALLLGDSALYLCASSLAGGVYNEQFFGPGTRLTVL.

The chain links TRBV6-1 to TRBJ2-7; D gene unclear. Between the trimmed V and J ends, which lost 3 bases and 4 bases, there was a span of 10 bases. This CDR3 spans 13 amino acids. Germline lookup yields CDR1 MNHNS and CDR2 SASEGT. CDR3 loop: CASSELPPYEQYF. DNA of the CDR3: TGTGCCAGCAGTGAGTTGCCCCCATACGAGCAGTACTTC.

This clone was seen a single time. DNA for the CDR3: TGCGCCAGCAGCCCCCCGGGAGGGGACAGGCGTAACTATGGCTACACCTTC. It yields the protein CASSPPGGDRRNYGYTF. The rearrangement links TRBV5-1 to TRBJ1-2; 8 bases align to TRBD1. Germline CDR1 is SGHRS and CDR2 is YFSETQ. V lost 4 bases to trimming and J lost 1 base; unmatched junction nucleotides: 12. The CDR3 is made up of 17 amino acids.

The genes are TRBV4-3 and TRBJ1-5; 8 positions agree with TRBD1. V dropped 1 base and J dropped 6; count of bases not matched to a gene: 5. Germline V gene data show CDR1 as LGHNA and CDR2 as YSLEER. CDR3 length: 15 amino acids. The CDR3 protein is CASSQGRGQSQPQHF. The CDR3 region has the DNA TGCGCCAGCAGCCAAGGCAGGGGGCAAAGTCAGCCCCAGCATTTT.

The J gene is TRBJ2-7, the V gene TRBV6-5; tentatively, D is TRBD1 (6 bases). V lost 10 bases, J lost 6 bases, and 19 bases lay in between. CDR3 length equals 13 residues. Per the germline V gene, CDR1 is MNHEY and CDR2 is SVGAGI. The CDR3 DNA reads TGTGCCACCTCGACAGGTACCCCGGGCGAGCAGTACTTC. The encoded protein is CATSTGTPGEQYF.

The chain couples TRBV5-4 to TRBJ2-1; D is unclear. The germline CDR1 and CDR2 sequences are SGHNT and YYREEE (reference sequence). CDR3 size: 13 residues. Trimming left V 3 bases short and J 5 bases short, with 9 bases between. The CDR3 DNA reads TGTGCCAGCAGCTCGGCTCATCACAATGAGCAGTTCTTC. Protein sequence: CASSSAHHNEQFF.